The 32 T cell receptor beta chains presented below share a single source sample, sequenced in a study of T cells after yellow fever vaccination. TCRdb re-derived calls from the 5' RACE reads in MiXCR, one entry per CDR3 protein. The data contain tens of thousands of distinct CDR3 sequences, roughly 7.4% of them seen just once; the ten biggest clones take up around 44%. The input for sequencing was CD8+ T cells sorted from PBMCs, taken on the day of the first yellow fever vaccination. The source of these receptors is a man between 18 and 29 years old who received the YFV17D yellow fever vaccine.

This clonotype occurred many times. The J gene is TRBJ2-7, the V gene TRBV11-2; the D gene is possibly TRBD1 (6 bases). This CDR3 has 14 amino acids. V shed 1 base and J shed 2 bases, with 9 bases lying between them. From germline, CDR1 is SGHAT and CDR2 FQNNGV. Here the CDR3 reads CASSLGTGTYEQYF. In nucleotides, the CDR3 is TGTGCCAGCAGCTTAGGTACAGGGACCTACGAGCAGTACTTC.

This chain joins TRBV5-1 and TRBJ2-6; possibly TRBD1 or TRBD2 for D (5 bases each). The CDR3 length is 16 residues. Germline values: CDR1 SGHRS, CDR2 YFSETQ. Trimming cost V 4 bases and J 0 bases, with 11 bases left between them. The CDR3 sequence: CASSPGPPSGANVLTF. CDR3 DNA: TGCGCCAGCAGCCCGGGACCGCCCTCTGGGGCCAACGTCCTGACTTTC.

This clonotype came up many times. V usage is TRBV7-2 and J usage is TRBJ2-3; a possible D gene is TRBD1 (5 bases). Trimming left V 2 bases short and J 2 bases short, with 11 bases between. The length of the CDR3 is 15 residues. Germline assignment: CDR1 SGHTA and CDR2 FQGNSA. DNA of the CDR3: TGTGCCAGCAGCTTACCACAGGTCTACACAGATACGCAGTATTTT. This gives the protein CASSLPQVYTDTQYF. The full variable domain, with the rest looked up from reference TRBV7-2 and TRBJ2-3, is GAGVSQSPSNKVTEKGKDVELRCDPISGHTALYWYRQSLGQGLEFLIYFQGNSAPDKSGLPSDRFSAERTGGSVSTLTIQRTQQEDSAVYLCASSLPQVYTDTQYFGPGTRLTVL.

The J gene is TRBJ2-1, the V gene TRBV30; unclear D gene. The length of the CDR3 is 11 residues. Trimming took off 2 bases at V and 7 bases at J, with 6 bases between the two ends. Germline CDR1 reads GTSNPN; CDR2 reads SVGIG (reference sequence). CDR3 nucleotides: TGTGCCTGGAGTTACGAGAATGAGCAGTTCTTC. Its translation: CAWSYENEQFF.

The rearrangement links TRBV7-3 to TRBJ2-1; 10 bases agree with TRBD1. The V segment lost 4 bases and the J segment 6 bases; nucleotides outside the gene matches: 6. CDR1 and CDR2 from the germline V gene are SGHTA and FQGTGA. There are 15 residues in the CDR3. CDR3 amino acids: CASSSSGTGVNEQFF. CDR3 sequence (DNA): TGTGCCAGCAGCTCATCCGGGACAGGGGTCAATGAGCAGTTCTTC. The full variable domain, its missing parts supplied by reference TRBV7-3 and TRBJ2-1, is GAGVSQTPSNKVTEKGKYVELRCDPISGHTALYWYRQSLGQGPEFLIYFQGTGAADDSGLPNDRFFAVRPEGSVSTLKIQRTERGDSAVYLCASSSSGTGVNEQFFGPGTRLTVL.

This clonotype was seen ten or more times. V usage is TRBV19 and J usage is TRBJ2-3, with 7 bases aligning to TRBD2. CDR1 is LNHDA and CDR2 is SQIVND in the germline V gene (reference sequence). This CDR3 has 14 amino acids. Germline trimming cut 5 bases from V and 0 bases from J; bases unmatched to any gene: 2. The CDR3 region has the DNA TGTGCCAGTAGTCTAGCGGTTAGCACAGATACGCAGTATTTT. Translating it yields CASSLAVSTDTQYF. Variable domain in full (rest from reference TRBV19 and TRBJ2-3): DGGITQSPKYLFRKEGQNVTLSCEQNLNHDAMYWYRQDPGQGLRLIYYSQIVNDFQKGDIAEGYSVSREKKESFPLTVTSAQKNPTAFYLCASSLAVSTDTQYFGPGTRLTVL.

V gene TRBV20-1 combines with J gene TRBJ1-4; possibly TRBD1 for D (6 bases). The germline V gene has CDR1 DFQATT and CDR2 SNEGSKA (reference sequence). Trimming removed 1 base from V and 7 bases from J, with 16 bases in between. CDR3 length equals 15 residues. The CDR3 sequence: CSARGLLGGGEKLFF. CDR3 in DNA: TGCAGTGCTAGAGGTCTTTTAGGGGGAGGTGAAAAACTGTTTTTT.

This clonotype turned up a few times. The genes are TRBV7-8 and TRBJ1-3, with 10 nucleotides matching TRBD1. The trim removed 5 bases at V and 2 bases at J, leaving 15 bases unmatched. The germline V gene has CDR1 SGHVS and CDR2 FQNEAQ. The CDR3 is 19 amino acids. CDR3 loop: CASSVGVSGQGTPGNTIYF. CDR3 DNA sequence: TGTGCCAGCAGCGTAGGTGTTTCGGGACAGGGGACTCCTGGAAACACCATATATTTT.

This clonotype was counted at least ten times. This chain links TRBV7-9 with TRBJ1-6; TRBD1 aligns across 9 bases. The CDR3 is 14 residues long. The J segment lost 6 bases and the V segment lost 5 bases, leaving 2 bases of the junction unmatched. Germline CDR1 and CDR2: SEHNR and FQNEAQ (reference sequence). DNA of the CDR3: TGTGCCAGCAGCCGACAGGGGGGTAATTCACCCCTCCACTTT. As protein: CASSRQGGNSPLHF.

The chain recombines TRBV4-2 with TRBJ1-1; D possibly corresponds to TRBD1 (5 bases). The V end lost 7 bases, the J end lost 6 bases, and 12 bases lay between the germline ends. From germline, CDR1 is LGHNA and CDR2 YNFKEQ. The CDR3 has 12 amino acids. This CDR3 reads CASTDWGAEAFF. The CDR3 DNA reads as TGTGCCAGCACCGACTGGGGGGCTGAAGCTTTCTTT.

This clonotype was seen repeatedly, ten times or more. The CDR3 bases are TGTGCCAGCAGCCCTACGGCTTCGGGAGGCGAGCAGTACGTC. This translates into CASSPTASGGEQYV. This chain links TRBV12-3 or TRBV12-4 with TRBJ2-7, with TRBD2 matching 7 bases. Trimming cost V 6 bases and J 6 bases; bases outside gene matches: 11. The CDR3 loop spans 14 amino acids.

This clonotype was recorded at least ten times. The chain couples TRBV9 to TRBJ2-5, with 7 bases identical to TRBD2. V gave up 0 bases and J gave up 2 bases; unmatched junction bases: 1. Per the germline V gene, CDR1 is SGDLS and CDR2 is YYNGEE. CDR3 length: 14 amino acids. The CDR3 sequence is CASSVGGGQETQYF. CDR3 bases: TGTGCCAGCAGCGTAGGGGGGGGTCAAGAGACCCAGTACTTC.

The chain is built from TRBV7-8 and TRBJ2-7; TRBD2 agrees at 8 bases. Germline-derived CDR1 and CDR2 are SGHVS and FQNEAQ. V lost 1 base and J lost 2; bases outside the gene matches: 4. This CDR3 comprises 15 residues. The CDR3 region has the DNA TGTGCCAGCAGCTTAGACGGGGGGGGAACCTACGAGCAGTACGTC. It translates to CASSLDGGGTYEQYV.

This clonotype was found many times. The chain carries TRBV4-1 and TRBJ2-2, with 11 bases identical to TRBD2. This CDR3 is built from 18 residues. CDR1 and CDR2 from the germline V gene are MGHRA and YSYEKL. V lost 0 bases, J lost 4 bases, and 7 bases stayed unmatched. CDR3 amino acids: CASSQEVLAGGLTGELFF. The DNA for the CDR3 is TGCGCCAGCAGCCAAGAAGTGCTAGCGGGGGGACTCACCGGGGAGCTGTTTTTT.

This clonotype was counted at least ten times. V gene TRBV7-2 combines with J gene TRBJ2-7, with unresolved D. The CDR3 contains 16 residues. Germline values: CDR1 SGHTA, CDR2 FQGNSA. Between the trimmed V and J ends, which lost 5 bases and 7 bases, there was a span of 24 bases. The CDR3, as DNA: TGTGCCAGCAGCCGACTCCCCGGATCCCCCTTTAGAGAGCAGTACTTC. Translation: CASSRLPGSPFREQYF.

V usage is TRBV11-2 and J usage is TRBJ2-7; maybe TRBD2 (7 bases). V gave up 2 bases and J gave up 4 bases, with 15 bases separating them. The CDR3 length is 15 residues. Germline-derived CDR1 and CDR2 are SGHAT and FQNNGV. This CDR3 is CASSLQAGAHYEQYV. CDR3 DNA: TGTGCCAGCAGCTTACAGGCGGGGGCTCATTACGAGCAGTACGTC.

This chain uses TRBV7-9 with TRBJ2-7; 12 nucleotides align to TRBD2. CDR1 is SEHNR and CDR2 is FQNEAQ in the germline V gene (reference sequence). Trimming took 4 bases from V and 0 from J; bases not matched to a gene: 7. The CDR3 is 17 residues long. CDR3 region: CASSSGLAGWSSYEQYF. The CDR3 region has the DNA TGTGCCAGCAGCTCTGGACTAGCGGGGTGGAGCTCCTACGAGCAGTACTTC.

In its sample, this clonotype was seen a few times. The CDR3 DNA follows: TGTGCCAGCAGCTCCGGAACAGGGAAAGGAAACACCATATATTTT. Translation: CASSSGTGKGNTIYF. The gene calls are TRBV7-3 and TRBJ1-3; D may be TRBD1 (6 bases). The CDR3 loop spans 15 amino acids. Per the germline V gene, CDR1 is SGHTA and CDR2 is FQGTGA. The V end was cut by 4 bases, the J end by 4 bases, with 14 bases between.

The chain employs TRBV6-5 and TRBJ2-1, with 12 nucleotides matching TRBD1. This CDR3 is 12 amino acids long. V lost 5 bases to trimming and J lost 13 bases; unmatched junction nucleotides: 3. Germline lookup yields CDR1 MNHEY and CDR2 SVGAGI. This CDR3 is CASSRDRGHQFF. CDR3 sequence (DNA): TGTGCCAGCAGTCGGGACAGGGGGCACCAGTTCTTC.

Points on this clonotype: This could be a read error, since a much larger clone is one nucleotide away. The chain carries TRBV29-1 and TRBJ1-3; D not resolved. The V end lost 5 bases, the J end lost 4 bases, and 12 bases lay between the germline ends. The germline CDR1 and CDR2 sequences are SQVTM and ANQGSEA. CDR3 size: 13 residues. Here the CDR3 reads CSVRGMSGNTIYF. CDR3 coding DNA: TGCAGCGTTCGGGGAATGAGCGGAAACACCATATATTTT.

This clonotype has ten or more counts. The V gene is TRBV2, the J gene TRBJ2-1; D unclear. Germline values: CDR1 SNHLY, CDR2 FYNNEI. The ends were cut back, 2 bases at V and 0 bases at J, with 5 bases in the middle. The CDR3 contains 14 residues. The CDR3 coding sequence is TGTGCCAGCAGTGAATGGCCCTCCTACAATGAGCAGTTCTTC. Amino acids: CASSEWPSYNEQFF. The whole variable domain, filled in from reference TRBV2 and TRBJ2-1, reads EPEVTQTPSHQVTQMGQEVILRCVPISNHLYFYWYRQILGQKVEFLVSFYNNEISEKSEIFDDQFSVERPDGSNFTLKIRSTKLEDSAMYFCASSEWPSYNEQFFGPGTRLTVL.

Notes on this clonotype: Sequence at one end of the junction differs from germline and may be a read error. The genes are TRBV4-2 and TRBJ1-2; D is possibly TRBD1 (5 bases). Germline CDR1 is LGHNA and CDR2 is YNFKEQ. The CDR3 extends over 16 amino acids. CDR3 in DNA: TGTGCCAGCAGCCAAGATTCGGCAGGGTATGGCTATGACTACACCTTC. Amino acid sequence: CASSQDSAGYGYDYTF.

This clonotype was recorded at least ten times. This chain joins TRBV7-9 and TRBJ1-2; 8 nucleotides match TRBD1. V was pared by 5 bases and J by 0 bases, with 11 bases of the junction left unmatched. There are 17 residues in the CDR3. From germline, CDR1 is SEHNR and CDR2 FQNEAQ (reference sequence). This CDR3 reads CASSESGGPVANYGYTF. In nucleotides, the CDR3 is TGTGCCAGCAGCGAGTCAGGGGGCCCGGTGGCTAACTATGGCTACACCTTC.

This clonotype was found many times. The J gene is TRBJ2-2, the V gene TRBV7-2; 9 positions match TRBD1. The germline CDR1 and CDR2 sequences are SGHTA and FQGNSA. The CDR3 sequence is 16 residues long. V was pared by 5 bases and J by 8 bases, with 12 bases of the junction left unmatched. CDR3 in DNA: TGTGCCAGCAGCCCCCGGGACAGGGCTCCCTCTGGGGAGCTGTTTTTT. Its protein product is CASSPRDRAPSGELFF.

This clonotype has just a few counts. This chain joins TRBV29-1 and TRBJ1-2; D gene unclear. Trimming stripped 7 bases from V and 0 bases from J, with 9 bases between. CDR1 is SQVTM, CDR2 ANQGSEA, per germline. CDR3 size: 12 residues. CDR3 sequence: CSAAGPNYGYTF. Here the CDR3 DNA reads TGCAGCGCGGCTGGACCTAACTATGGCTACACCTTC.

Many counts were recorded for this clonotype. The rearrangement joins TRBV20-1 to TRBJ2-7; a possible D gene is TRBD2 (6 bases). The CDR3 covers 15 residues. Germline CDR1 reads DFQATT; CDR2 reads SNEGSKA (reference sequence). V lost 3 bases and J lost 0, with 15 bases in between. The CDR3 spells CSASNRDSPSYEQYF. The CDR3 region has the DNA TGCAGTGCTAGTAACCGGGACTCCCCCTCCTACGAGCAGTACTTC.

This clonotype occurred a few times. The J gene is TRBJ2-1, the V gene TRBV5-1; a possible D gene is TRBD2 (5 bases). This CDR3 contains 15 residues. Trimming pared 2 bases from V and 8 bases from J, leaving 17 bases between. CDR1 and CDR2 (germline): SGHRS, YFSETQ. The CDR3 is CASSFTGLLGDEQFF. The CDR3 DNA reads as TGCGCCAGCAGCTTTACCGGACTCCTAGGCGATGAGCAGTTCTTC.

This clonotype was counted at least ten times. This sequence joins TRBV11-2 and TRBJ2-1; D is perhaps TRBD2 (6 bases). CDR1 is SGHAT and CDR2 is FQNNGV in the germline V gene. This CDR3 contains 11 residues. V shed 8 bases and J shed 10 bases, with 12 bases lying between them. Here the CDR3 DNA reads TGTGCCAGCCGCCGCGGAGGGGAGCAGTTCTTC. Protein sequence: CASRRGGEQFF.

This clonotype was counted ten times or more. The J gene is TRBJ1-1, the V gene TRBV13; D is unclear. The CDR3 runs 13 residues. V lost 0 bases and J 1 base, leaving 3 bases between the germline ends. Germline V gene sequence: CDR1 PRHDT, CDR2 FYEKMQ (reference sequence). The CDR3 is CASSLGQNTEAFF. CDR3 nucleotide sequence: TGTGCCAGCAGCTTAGGGCAGAACACTGAAGCTTTCTTT.

This clonotype was detected many times. V is TRBV6-5 and J is TRBJ2-7, with D perhaps TRBD2 (5 bases). Per the germline V gene, CDR1 is MNHEY and CDR2 is SVGAGI. V was cut by 7 bases and J by 0 bases, with 7 bases left in between. There are 12 residues in the CDR3. As DNA, the CDR3 is TGTGCCAGCATGGCGGGCTCCTACGAGCAGTACTTC. Translated, it gives CASMAGSYEQYF.

Comment on this clonotype: A much larger clone lies a single base off, so this may be a read error. This rearrangement joins TRBV4-3 to TRBJ1-2, with TRBD1 matching over 10 bases. The CDR3 sequence is 15 residues long. Germline V gene data show CDR1 as LGHNA and CDR2 as YSLEER. CDR3 region: CASSQDRGFTYGCTF. The CDR3 bases are TGCGCCAGCAGCCAGGACAGGGGGTTTACCTATGGCTGCACCTTC.

In this sample, this clonotype is medium-sized (0.01 to 0.1%). The V call is TRBV6-2 or TRBV6-3, the J call TRBJ2-7; TRBD1 matches at 11 bases. V was pared by 0 bases and J by 3 bases, with 1 base of the junction left unmatched. Germline loops: CDR1 MNHEY, CDR2 SVGEGT. The CDR3 totals 15 residues. CDR3 residues: CASSYSGTGGYEQYV. The CDR3 DNA is TGTGCCAGCAGTTACTCCGGGACAGGGGGCTACGAGCAGTACGTC.